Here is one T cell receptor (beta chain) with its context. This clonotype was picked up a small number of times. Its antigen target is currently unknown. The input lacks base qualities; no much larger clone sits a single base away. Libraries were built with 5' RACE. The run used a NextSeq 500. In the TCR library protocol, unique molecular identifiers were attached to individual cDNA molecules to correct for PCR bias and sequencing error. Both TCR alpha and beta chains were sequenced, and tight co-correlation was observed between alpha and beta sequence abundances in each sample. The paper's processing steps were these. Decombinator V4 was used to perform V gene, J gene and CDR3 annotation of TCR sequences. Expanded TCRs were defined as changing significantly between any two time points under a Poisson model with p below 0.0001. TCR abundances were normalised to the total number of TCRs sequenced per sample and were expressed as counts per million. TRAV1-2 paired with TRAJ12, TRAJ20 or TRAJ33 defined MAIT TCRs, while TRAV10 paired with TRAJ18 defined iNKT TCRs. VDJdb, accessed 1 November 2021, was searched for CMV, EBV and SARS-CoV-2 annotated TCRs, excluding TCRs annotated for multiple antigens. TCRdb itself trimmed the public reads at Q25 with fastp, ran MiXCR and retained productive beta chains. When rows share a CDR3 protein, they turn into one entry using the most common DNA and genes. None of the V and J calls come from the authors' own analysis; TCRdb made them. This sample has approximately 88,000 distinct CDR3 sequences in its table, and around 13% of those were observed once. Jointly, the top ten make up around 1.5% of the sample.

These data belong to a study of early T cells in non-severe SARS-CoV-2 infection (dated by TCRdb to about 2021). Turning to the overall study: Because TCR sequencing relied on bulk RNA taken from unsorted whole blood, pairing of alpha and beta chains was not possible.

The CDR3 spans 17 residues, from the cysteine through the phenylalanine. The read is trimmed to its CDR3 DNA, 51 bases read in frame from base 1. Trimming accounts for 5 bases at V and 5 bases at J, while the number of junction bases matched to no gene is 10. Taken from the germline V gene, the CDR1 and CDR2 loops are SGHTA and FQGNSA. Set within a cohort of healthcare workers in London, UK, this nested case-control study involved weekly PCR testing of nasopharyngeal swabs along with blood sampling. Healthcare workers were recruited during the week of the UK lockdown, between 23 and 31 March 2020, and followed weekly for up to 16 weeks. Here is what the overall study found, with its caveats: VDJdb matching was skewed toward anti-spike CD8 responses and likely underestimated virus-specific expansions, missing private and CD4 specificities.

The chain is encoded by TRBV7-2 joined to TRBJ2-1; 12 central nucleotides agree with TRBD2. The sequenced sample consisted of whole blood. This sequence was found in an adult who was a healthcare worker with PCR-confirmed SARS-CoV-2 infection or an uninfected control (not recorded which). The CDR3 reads CASSQQPLAGGNNEQFF. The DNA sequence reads TGTGCCAGCAGCCAACAACCACTAGCGGGGGGCAACAATGAGCAGTTCTTC.